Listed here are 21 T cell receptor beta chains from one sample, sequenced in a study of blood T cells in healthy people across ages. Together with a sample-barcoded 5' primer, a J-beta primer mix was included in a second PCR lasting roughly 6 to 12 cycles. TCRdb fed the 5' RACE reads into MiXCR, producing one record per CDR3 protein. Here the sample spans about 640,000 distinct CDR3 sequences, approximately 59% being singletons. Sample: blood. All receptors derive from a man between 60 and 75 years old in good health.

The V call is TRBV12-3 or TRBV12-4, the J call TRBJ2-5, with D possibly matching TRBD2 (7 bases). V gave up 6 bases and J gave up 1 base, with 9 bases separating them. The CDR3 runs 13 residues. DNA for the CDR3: TGTGCCAGCAGACGGGGGGCCCAAGAGACCCAGTACTTC. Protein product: CASRRGAQETQYF.

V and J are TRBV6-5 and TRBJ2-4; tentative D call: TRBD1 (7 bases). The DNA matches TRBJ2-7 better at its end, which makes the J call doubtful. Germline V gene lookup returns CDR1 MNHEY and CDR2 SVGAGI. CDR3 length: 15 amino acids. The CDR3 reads CASSCSQGGPYEQYF. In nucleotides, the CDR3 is TGTGCCAGCAGTTGCTCCCAGGGGGGCCCCTACGAGCAGTACTTC.

CDR3 sequence (DNA): TGTGCCAGCAGCAGCCCGACGCTGTCCTACGAGCAGTACTTC. Encoded protein: CASSSPTLSYEQYF. The chain is built from TRBV21-1 and TRBJ2-7. TRBV21-1 is deemed a pseudogene. This CDR3 comprises 14 residues.

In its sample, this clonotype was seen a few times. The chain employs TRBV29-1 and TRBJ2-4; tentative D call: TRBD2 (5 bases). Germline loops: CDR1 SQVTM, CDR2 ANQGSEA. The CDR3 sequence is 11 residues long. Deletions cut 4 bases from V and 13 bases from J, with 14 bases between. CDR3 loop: CSVGSPGEQYF. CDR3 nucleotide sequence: TGCAGCGTTGGCAGCCCTGGGGAGCAGTACTTC. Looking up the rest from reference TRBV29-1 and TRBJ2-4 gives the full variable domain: SAVISQKPSRDICQRGTSLTIQCQVDSQVTMMFWYRQQPGQSLTLIATANQGSEATYESGFVIDKFPISRPNLTFSTLTVSNMSPEDSSIYLCSVGSPGEQYFGAGTRLSVL.

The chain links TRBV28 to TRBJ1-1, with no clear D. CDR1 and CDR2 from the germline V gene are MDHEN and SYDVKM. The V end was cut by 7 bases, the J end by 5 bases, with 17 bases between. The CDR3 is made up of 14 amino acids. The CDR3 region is CASIPPGSRTEAFF. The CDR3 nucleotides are TGTGCCAGCATCCCCCCCGGGTCTCGGACTGAAGCTTTCTTT. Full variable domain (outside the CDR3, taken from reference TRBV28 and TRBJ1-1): DVKVTQSSRYLVKRTGEKVFLECVQDMDHENMFWYRQDPGLGLRLIYFSYDVKMKEKGDIPEGYSVSREKKERFSLILESASTNQTSMYLCASIPPGSRTEAFFGQGTRLTVV.

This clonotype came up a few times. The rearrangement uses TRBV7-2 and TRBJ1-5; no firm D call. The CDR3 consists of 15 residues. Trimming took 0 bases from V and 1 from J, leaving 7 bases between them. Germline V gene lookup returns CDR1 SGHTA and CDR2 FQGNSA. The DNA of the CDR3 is TGTGCCAGCAGCTTAGCAGGCAGAAGCAATCAGCCCCAGCATTTT. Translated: CASSLAGRSNQPQHF.

The CDR3 DNA reads TGTGCCAGCAGCTTAGCGCCCTCCGGGGGGGCCCAAGATACGCAGTATTTT. Its protein is CASSLAPSGGAQDTQYF. The chain employs TRBV7-2 and TRBJ2-3; 8 bases match TRBD2. The CDR3 extends over 17 amino acids. Germline CDR1 and CDR2: SGHTA and FQGNSA. V lost 0 bases to trimming and J lost 5 bases; unmatched junction nucleotides: 10.

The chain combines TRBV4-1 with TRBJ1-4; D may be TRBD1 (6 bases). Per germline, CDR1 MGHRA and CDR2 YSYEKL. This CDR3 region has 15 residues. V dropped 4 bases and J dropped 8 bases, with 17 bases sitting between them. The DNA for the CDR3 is TGCGCCAGCAGCCCTGGCCGGGGGGCGTGGGAAAAACTGTTTTTT. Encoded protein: CASSPGRGAWEKLFF.

CDR3 nucleotide sequence: TGTGCCAGCAGCCCCCTCCGGGGAGTATTTGGTGAAAAACTGTTTTTT. Protein sequence: CASSPLRGVFGEKLFF. V is TRBV3-1 and J is TRBJ1-4; no clear D. The CDR3 consists of 16 residues. With 4 bases removed from V and 7 bases from J, the gap between germline ends came to 19 bases. Germline loops: CDR1 LGHDT, CDR2 YNNKEL (reference sequence).

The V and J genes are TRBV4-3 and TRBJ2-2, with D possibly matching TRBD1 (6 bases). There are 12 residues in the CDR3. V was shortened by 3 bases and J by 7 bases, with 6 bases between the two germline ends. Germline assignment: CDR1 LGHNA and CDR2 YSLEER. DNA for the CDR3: TGCGCCAGCAGCCAGGACAGCGGGGAGCTGTTTTTT. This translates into CASSQDSGELFF.

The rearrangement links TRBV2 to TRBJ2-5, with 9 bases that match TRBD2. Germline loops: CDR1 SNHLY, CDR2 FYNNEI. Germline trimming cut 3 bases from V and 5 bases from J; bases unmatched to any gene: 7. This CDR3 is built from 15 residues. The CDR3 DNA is TGTGCCAGCAGTGACCAGGCGGGGGGGCTTGAGACCCAGTACTTC. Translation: CASSDQAGGLETQYF.

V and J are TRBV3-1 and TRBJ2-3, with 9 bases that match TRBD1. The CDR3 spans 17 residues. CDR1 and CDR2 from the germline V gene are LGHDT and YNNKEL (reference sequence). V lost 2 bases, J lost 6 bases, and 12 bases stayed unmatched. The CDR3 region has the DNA TGTGCCAGCAGCCAAATATCACAGGGGGCCCCCGGCGATACGCAGTATTTT. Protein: CASSQISQGAPGDTQYF.

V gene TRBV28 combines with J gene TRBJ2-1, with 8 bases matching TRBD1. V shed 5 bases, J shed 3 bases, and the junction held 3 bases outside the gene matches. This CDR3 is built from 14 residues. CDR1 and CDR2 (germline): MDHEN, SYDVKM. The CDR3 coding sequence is TGTGCCAGCAGTGCGGGACAGGTCTACAATGAGCAGTTCTTC. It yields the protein CASSAGQVYNEQFF.

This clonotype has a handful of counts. The CDR3 nucleotides are TGCAGTGCTAGAGCCTCGACAGGGAATAATTCACCCCTCCACTTT. Residues: CSARASTGNNSPLHF. V gene TRBV20-1 combines with J gene TRBJ1-6, with 7 bases identical to TRBD1. The germline gives CDR1 DFQATT, CDR2 SNEGSKA (reference sequence). The V and J ends lost 1 base and 5 bases, in that order; junction bases with no gene match: 5. The CDR3 runs 15 residues.

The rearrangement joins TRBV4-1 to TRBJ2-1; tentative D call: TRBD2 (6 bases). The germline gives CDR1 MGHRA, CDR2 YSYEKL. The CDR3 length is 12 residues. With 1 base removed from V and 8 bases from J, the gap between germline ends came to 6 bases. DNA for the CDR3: TGCGCCAGCAGCCAAGGACTAGATGAGCAGTTCTTC. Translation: CASSQGLDEQFF.

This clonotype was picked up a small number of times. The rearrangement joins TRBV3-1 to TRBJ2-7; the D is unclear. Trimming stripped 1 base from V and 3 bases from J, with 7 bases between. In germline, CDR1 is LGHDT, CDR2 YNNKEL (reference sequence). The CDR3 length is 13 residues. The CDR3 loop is CASSQGSGYEQYF. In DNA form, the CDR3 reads TGTGCCAGCAGCCAAGGATCGGGCTACGAGCAGTACTTC.

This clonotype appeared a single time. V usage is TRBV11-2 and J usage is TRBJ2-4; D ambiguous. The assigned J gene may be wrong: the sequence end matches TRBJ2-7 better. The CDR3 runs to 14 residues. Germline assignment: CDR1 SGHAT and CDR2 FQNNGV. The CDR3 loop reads CASSLDWSTYEQYF. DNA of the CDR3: TGTGCCAGCAGCTTAGACTGGAGTACCTACGAGCAGTACTTC.

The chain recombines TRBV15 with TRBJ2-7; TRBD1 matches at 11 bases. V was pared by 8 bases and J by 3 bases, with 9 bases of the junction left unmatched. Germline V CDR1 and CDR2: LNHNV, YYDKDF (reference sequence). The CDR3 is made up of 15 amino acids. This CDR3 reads CATGPGQGAFYEQYF. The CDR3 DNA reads TGTGCCACCGGGCCCGGACAGGGGGCCTTCTACGAGCAGTACTTC.

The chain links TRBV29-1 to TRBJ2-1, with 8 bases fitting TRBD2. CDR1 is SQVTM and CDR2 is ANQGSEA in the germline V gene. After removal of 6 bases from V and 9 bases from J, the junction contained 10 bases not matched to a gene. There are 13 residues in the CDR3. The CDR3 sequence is CSVGTSLNGEQFF. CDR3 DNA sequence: TGCAGCGTCGGGACTAGTCTTAACGGTGAGCAGTTCTTC.

CDR3 sequence (DNA): TGTGCCATCAGTGAATGGGGCTGGAACACTGAAGCTTTCTTT. Translated: CAISEWGWNTEAFF. J is TRBJ1-1 and V is TRBV10-3, with a possible D match to TRBD1 (5 bases). The length of the CDR3 is 14 residues. CDR1 is ENHRY, CDR2 SYGVKD, per germline. The germline V and J ends were trimmed by 3 bases and 1 base, with 9 bases remaining between them.

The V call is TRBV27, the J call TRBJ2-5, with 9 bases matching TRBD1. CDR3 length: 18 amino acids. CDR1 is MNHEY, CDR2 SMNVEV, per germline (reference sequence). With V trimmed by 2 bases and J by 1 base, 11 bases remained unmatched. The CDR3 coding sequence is TGTGCCAGCAGTTTACGGCCCTGGACAGGGGTTTTCCAAGAGACCCAGTACTTC. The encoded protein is CASSLRPWTGVFQETQYF.